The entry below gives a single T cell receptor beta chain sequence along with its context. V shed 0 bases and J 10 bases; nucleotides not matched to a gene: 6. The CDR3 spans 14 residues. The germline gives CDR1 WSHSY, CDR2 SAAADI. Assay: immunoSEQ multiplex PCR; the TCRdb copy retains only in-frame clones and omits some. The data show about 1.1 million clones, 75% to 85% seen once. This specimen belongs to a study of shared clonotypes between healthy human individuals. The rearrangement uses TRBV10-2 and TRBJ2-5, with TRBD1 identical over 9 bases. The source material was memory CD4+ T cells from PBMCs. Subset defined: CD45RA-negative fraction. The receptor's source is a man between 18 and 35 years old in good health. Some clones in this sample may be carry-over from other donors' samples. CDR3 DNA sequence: TGCGCCAGCAGTGAGTCGGGACAGGGTTTTGGCCAGTACTTC. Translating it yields CASSESGQGFGQYF.